These 8 T cell receptor beta chains were sequenced from one sample in a study of Graves' ophthalmopathy and Graves' hyperthyroidism. The TCR beta CDR3 regions underwent amplification from RNA transcripts. In the first round, RT-PCR was carried out with HTBI primers, and a multiplex PCR formed the second round. MiXCR, applied by TCRdb to the multiplex PCR reads, yields one record per CDR3 protein. The sample shows around 1,000,000 distinct CDR3 sequences, 36% of them seen only once. The sequencing input was peripheral blood or thyroid tissue (not recorded which). These TCRs come from an adult man with Graves' hyperthyroidism.

This clonotype was counted many times. The chain has TRBV7-2 and TRBJ1-5, with a weak D call TRBD1 (5 bases). CDR1 and CDR2 (germline): SGHTA, FQGNSA. The germline V and J ends were trimmed by 5 bases and 7 bases, with 15 bases remaining between them. The CDR3 is 14 amino acids. As DNA, the CDR3 is TGTGCCAGCAGCAATCAGGGTCGTGGGCAGCCCCAGCATTTT. It is translated as CASSNQGRGQPQHF.

The V and J genes are TRBV2 and TRBJ1-1; 7 bases are shared with TRBD1. V shed 3 bases and J 4 bases; nucleotides not matched to a gene: 11. The CDR3 has 16 amino acids. Germline V gene data show CDR1 as SNHLY and CDR2 as FYNNEI. The CDR3 protein is CASSDRFGSGGTEAFF. The DNA for the CDR3 is TGTGCCAGCAGTGATCGCTTTGGGTCAGGGGGCACTGAAGCTTTCTTT.

The J gene is TRBJ2-3, the V gene TRBV20-1; D unresolved. The CDR3 has 10 amino acids. V shed 6 bases and J shed 4 bases, with 5 bases lying between them. In germline, CDR1 is DFQATT, CDR2 SNEGSKA (reference sequence). The CDR3 spells CSAESDTQYF. The CDR3, as DNA: TGCAGTGCGGAGTCAGATACGCAGTATTTT.

Ten or more counts support this clonotype. The chain joins TRBV5-1 to TRBJ1-1; D is perhaps TRBD1 (6 bases). Germline V gene lookup returns CDR1 SGHRS and CDR2 YFSETQ. V lost 4 bases, J lost 5 bases, and 15 bases lay in between. The CDR3 spans 14 residues. The CDR3 sequence is CASSTGHLRTEAFF. The CDR3 region has the DNA TGCGCCAGCAGCACGGGACACCTGAGGACTGAAGCTTTCTTT.

This clonotype appeared many times. The chain has TRBV6-6 and TRBJ2-5; 9 nucleotides line up with TRBD2. The CDR3 totals 12 residues. CDR1 is MNHNY, CDR2 SVGAGI, per germline (reference sequence). J lost 3 bases, V lost 7 bases, and 0 bases had no gene match. CDR3 bases: TGTGCCAGCACTAGCGGGGAAGAGACCCAGTACTTC. Protein sequence: CASTSGEETQYF.

This clonotype was seen ten or more times. The J gene is TRBJ1-6, the V gene TRBV5-5; tentative D call: TRBD1 (6 bases). The CDR3 sequence is 16 residues long. V was trimmed by 4 bases and J by 7 bases, leaving 18 bases between them. From germline, CDR1 is SGHKS and CDR2 YYEKEE (reference sequence). The CDR3 sequence is CASSPRHGTLNSPLHF. As DNA, the CDR3 is TGTGCCAGCAGCCCTAGACATGGGACACTGAATTCACCCCTCCACTTT.

Ten or more counts support this clonotype. The chain employs TRBV7-2 and TRBJ1-5, with D maybe TRBD1 (5 bases). V was cut by 5 bases and J by 1 base, with 15 bases left in between. Germline CDR1 SGHTA, CDR2 FQGNSA. The CDR3 runs to 16 residues. The CDR3 sequence: CASSLEVGVSNQPQHF. The DNA of the CDR3 is TGTGCCAGCAGCCTAGAGGTAGGGGTAAGCAATCAGCCCCAGCATTTT. Full variable domain (outside the CDR3, taken from reference TRBV7-2 and TRBJ1-5): GAGVSQSPSNKVTEKGKDVELRCDPISGHTALYWYRQSLGQGLEFLIYFQGNSAPDKSGLPSDRFSAERTGGSVSTLTIQRTQQEDSAVYLCASSLEVGVSNQPQHFGDGTRLSIL.

The table lists this clonotype with many counts. The chain links TRBV11-2 to TRBJ2-5, with D unclear. CDR3 length: 14 amino acids. The V and J ends lost 2 bases and 2 bases respectively, with 9 bases between them. The V gene's germline CDR1 is SGHAT and CDR2 FQNNGV. The CDR3 here is CASSLSTLQETQYF. The CDR3 nucleotides read TGTGCCAGCAGCTTATCGACACTTCAAGAGACCCAGTACTTC.